These T cell receptor beta chains were read from a single sample in a study of Siglec-9 on CD8 T cells in melanoma. The assay was immunoSEQ multiplex PCR, and TCRdb's table has in-frame clones only and misses some. Here the sample spans around 35,000 clones, about 86% being singletons. Sequenced input: Siglec-9- CD8+ T cells sorted from blood. Every receptor here comes from a human donor in good health. Each CDR3 is given with its conserved first and last residue. D genes are given only for firm matches.

D: -
V: TRBV7-9
J: TRBJ2-5
CDR3: CASSPILDFQETQYF
DNA: TGTGCCAGCAGCCCCATCTTGGACTTTCAAGAGACCCAGTACTTC

D: TRBD2
V: TRBV4-1
J: TRBJ2-1
CDR3: CASSQGGTSGSRPYNEQFF
DNA: TGCGCCAGCAGCCAAGGAGGGACTAGCGGGAGTCGGCCCTACAATGAGCAGTTCTTC

D: -
V: TRBV13
J: TRBJ1-2
CDR3: CASSRRMDRNYGYTF
DNA: TGTGCCAGCAGCCGTCGGATGGACCGAAACTATGGCTACACCTTC

D: TRBD1
V: TRBV6-5
J: TRBJ1-1
CDR3: CASSTGGITEAFF
DNA: TGTGCCAGCAGCACAGGGGGCATTACTGAAGCTTTCTTT

D: TRBD2
V: TRBV10-3
J: TRBJ2-1
CDR3: CAISEGREVSNEQFF
DNA: TGTGCCATCAGTGAGGGGCGGGAGGTCAGCAATGAGCAGTTCTTC

D: TRBD2
V: TRBV29-1
J: TRBJ2-1
CDR3: CSVVGGERYNEQFF
DNA: TGCAGCGTTGTTGGGGGGGAGCGCTACAATGAGCAGTTCTTC

D: -
V: TRBV7-9
J: TRBJ2-7
CDR3: CASSSLGSEQYF
DNA: TGTGCCAGCAGCTCCCTGGGAAGCGAGCAGTACTTC

D: TRBD1
V: TRBV6-5
J: TRBJ2-7
CDR3: CASSYRDRAYEQYF
DNA: TGTGCCAGCAGTTACCGGGACAGGGCCTACGAGCAGTACTTC

D: -
V: TRBV19
J: TRBJ2-5
CDR3: CASSIGEETQYF
DNA: TGTGCCAGTAGTATAGGCGAAGAGACCCAGTACTTC

D: TRBD2
V: TRBV11-2
J: TRBJ2-7
CDR3: CASSLAGGPVYEQYF
DNA: TGTGCCAGCAGCTTAGCGGGAGGGCCGGTATACGAGCAGTACTTC

D: TRBD1
V: TRBV9
J: TRBJ2-1
CDR3: CASSGQGTLNYNEQFF
DNA: TGTGCCAGCAGCGGACAGGGAACCCTAAACTACAATGAGCAGTTCTTC

D: TRBD2
V: TRBV9
J: TRBJ2-1
CDR3: CASSELAGGSYNEQFF
DNA: TGTGCCAGCAGCGAACTAGCGGGAGGCTCCTACAATGAGCAGTTCTTC